This T cell receptor (beta chain) was profiled in a study of blood T cells in healthy people across ages (dated by TCRdb to about 2015). Concerning the study at large: In model experiments, template switching captured about one uniquely barcoded TCR beta cDNA molecule for every two T cells. Using deep sequencing normalized with unique cDNA molecular identifiers, the study measured how TCR beta repertoire diversity changes with age. The donors were divided into four age groups: young (average 16 years), middle-aged (approximately 41), aged (about 56) and long-lived (roughly 88). To avoid experimental bias, donors of different ages were spread randomly across the sequencing lanes. The study analyzed two additional independent replicas of 1 million unique cDNA reads from the same blood draw for two donors, one aged 18 to 30 and one aged 80 or older.

The CDR3 goes from the cysteine to the phenylalanine over 12 residues. The retained sequence is limited to the CDR3, 36 bases, with the frame set at the first base. CDR1 and CDR2, per the germline V gene (reference sequence), are MNHEY and SMNVEV. Trimming takes 3 bases off V and 14 bases off J; junction bases not matched to a gene: 6. The approximately 40 donors, aged roughly 6 to 95 years, were systemically healthy Caucasian individuals from Russia. Each donor gave 9 to 10 milliliters of peripheral blood, collected into EDTA-treated Vacutainer tubes. Ficoll-Paque density-gradient centrifugation was used to isolate PBMCs, with at least 6.5 million obtained per sample. Trizol reagent was used to extract total RNA from the PBMCs, yielding at least 5.5 micrograms per sample. For every donor, flow cytometry on a PBMC aliquot measured the percentage of naive CD45RAhigh/CD27high T cells. Receptors were amplified or captured by 5' RACE. The instrument given in TCRdb is Illumina HiSeq 2500. The second PCR ran for about 6 to 12 cycles and used a J-beta primer mix along with a sample-barcoded 5' primer. Each TCR beta cDNA molecule received a unique molecular identifier from a template-switch 5' adaptor carrying 12 random nucleotides. Each sample yielded at least 3 million CDR3-containing paired-end reads. The Mint cDNA synthesis kit, primed by a TRBC-specific oligonucleotide, was used to synthesize first-strand cDNA from all RNA. Following uracil-DNA glycosylase treatment, all cDNA underwent a first 18-cycle PCR with the universal primers M1SS and BC2_uni_R. Per the authors' processing: Normalization of each sample was performed by random selection of 1 million high-quality reads, each carrying a distinct molecular identifier. Instead of being binned into consensus sequences, reads that shared molecular identifiers were thrown out. MiTCR, run with a Q25 quality threshold and the strictest error-elimination algorithm, handled CDR3 identification, clonotype clustering and error correction. Lower-bound total TCR beta diversity was estimated with a nonparametric unseen species model using Euler transformation. TCRdb handled the public reads itself, with Q25 trimming in fastp and clone calling in MiXCR, and kept productive beta chains. Rows matching on CDR3 protein sequence are summarized as one entry with the most common DNA and genes. The V and J calls shown here were made by TCRdb, not taken from the authors' results. The sample table records about 970,000 distinct CDR3 sequences; 51% of these occur just once. The leading ten clones occupy about a fifth of the sample.

Study-wide conclusions, independent of this receptor: As age increased, observed TCR beta diversity per million T cells dropped in a roughly linear way, and a significant reduction was already evident by age 40. Compared with the aged group, the long-lived group had more naive CD4+ T cells, fewer expanded clones and increased TCR diversity, suggesting age selection. A strong correlation was found between observed TCR beta diversity and the percentage of naive T cells measured by flow cytometry. Because profiling used bulk unsorted PBMCs, naive and antigen-experienced compartments could not be compared conclusively. Total diversity estimates from one million sequenced T cells were considered lower bounds and underestimates. The CMV infection status of donors was not known, potentially confounding age-related changes in expanded clonotypes.

As concerns this clonotype: This receptor's antigen is unknown. No base qualities exist here, and no much larger clone lies one base off it.

This receptor was identified in a woman aged 55-69 years in good health. This chain is built from TRBV27 and TRBJ2-1; 8 of the junction bases match TRBD2. Sequenced material: blood. The DNA is TGTGCCAGCAGTTTCGGGGGGGTGGGGGAGTTCTTC. This encodes CASSFGGVGEFF.